Below, one TCR beta chain is given with its context. Antigen: not known. There are 16 residues in the CDR3. V was trimmed by 5 bases and J by 0 bases, leaving 15 bases between them. Germline CDR1 and CDR2: SEHNR and FQNEAQ (reference sequence). The sample comes from a study of cytomegalovirus exposure and HLA in healthy donors. General study points: Roughly 170 TCR beta chains were listed as cytomegalovirus-associated.

All the people who gave samples were healthy bone marrow donors. The PCR made use of 60 Vbeta and 13 Jbeta primers. The method was immunoSEQ multiplex PCR; TCRdb's version includes in-frame clones alone and lacks a portion of them. The sample holds some 100,000 clones, over 75% seen once. The rearrangement links TRBV7-9 to TRBJ2-3, with a possible D match to TRBD1 (6 bases). Sequenced: PBMCs. The receptor was isolated from a girl aged 2 to 9 in good health and CMV-seropositive. CDR3 nucleotides: TGTGCCAGCAGCCTTAGACAGGACTTTAGCACAGATACGCAGTATTTT. This gives the protein CASSLRQDFSTDTQYF.